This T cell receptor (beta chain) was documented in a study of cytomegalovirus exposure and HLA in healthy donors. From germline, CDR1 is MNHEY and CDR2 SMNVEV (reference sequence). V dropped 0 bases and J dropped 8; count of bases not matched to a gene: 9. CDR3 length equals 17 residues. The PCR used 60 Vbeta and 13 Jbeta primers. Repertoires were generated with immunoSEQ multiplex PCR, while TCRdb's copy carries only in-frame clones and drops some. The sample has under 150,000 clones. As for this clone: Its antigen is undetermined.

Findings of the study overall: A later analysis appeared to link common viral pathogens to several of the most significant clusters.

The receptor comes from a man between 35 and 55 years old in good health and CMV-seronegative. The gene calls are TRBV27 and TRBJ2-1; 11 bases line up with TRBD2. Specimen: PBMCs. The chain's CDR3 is CASSLSVLAGGRDEQFF. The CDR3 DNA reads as TGTGCCAGCAGTTTATCCGTTCTAGCGGGGGGTAGGGATGAGCAGTTCTTC.